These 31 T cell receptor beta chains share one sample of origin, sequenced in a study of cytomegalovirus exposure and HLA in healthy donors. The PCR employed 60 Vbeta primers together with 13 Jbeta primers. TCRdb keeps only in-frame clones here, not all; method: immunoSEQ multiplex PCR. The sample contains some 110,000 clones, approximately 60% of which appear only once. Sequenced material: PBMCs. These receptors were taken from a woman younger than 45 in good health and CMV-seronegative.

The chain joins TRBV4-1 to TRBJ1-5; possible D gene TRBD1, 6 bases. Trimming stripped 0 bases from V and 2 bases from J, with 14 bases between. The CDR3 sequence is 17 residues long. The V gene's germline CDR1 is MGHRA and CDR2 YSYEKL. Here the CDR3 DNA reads TGCGCCAGCAGCCAAGATCTAGCCAGGGGAGGCAATCAGCCCCAGCATTTT. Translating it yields CASSQDLARGGNQPQHF.

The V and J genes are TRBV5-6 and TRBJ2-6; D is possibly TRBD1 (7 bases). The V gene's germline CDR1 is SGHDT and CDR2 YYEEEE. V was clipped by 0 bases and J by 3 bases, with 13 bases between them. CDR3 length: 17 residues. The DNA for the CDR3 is TGTGCCAGCAGCTTGGCAGGGGGGTTGGGTGGGGCCAACGTCCTGACTTTC. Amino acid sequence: CASSLAGGLGGANVLTF.

In nucleotides, the CDR3 is TGTGCCAGCAGCTTAGTTAGCGGGAGGGACAATGAGCAGTTCTTC. It specifies CASSLVSGRDNEQFF. V is TRBV7-6 and J is TRBJ2-1; 11 bases line up with TRBD2. Germline loops: CDR1 SGHVS, CDR2 FNYEAQ. The CDR3 spans 15 residues. The trim removed 1 base at V and 5 bases at J, leaving 1 base unmatched.

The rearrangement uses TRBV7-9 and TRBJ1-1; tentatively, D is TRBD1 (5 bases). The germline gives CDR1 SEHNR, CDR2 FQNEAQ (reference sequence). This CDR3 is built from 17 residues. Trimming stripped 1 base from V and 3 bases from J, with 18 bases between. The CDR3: CASSLGRVYSGDTEAFF. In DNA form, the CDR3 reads TGTGCCAGCAGCTTAGGCAGGGTGTATAGTGGGGACACTGAAGCTTTCTTT.

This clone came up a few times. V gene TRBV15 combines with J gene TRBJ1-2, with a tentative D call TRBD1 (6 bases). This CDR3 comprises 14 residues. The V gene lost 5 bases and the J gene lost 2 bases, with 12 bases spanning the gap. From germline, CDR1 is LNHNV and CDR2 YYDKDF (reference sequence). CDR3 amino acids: CATSENGQNYGYTF. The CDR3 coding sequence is TGTGCCACCAGCGAAAACGGACAGAACTATGGCTACACCTTC.

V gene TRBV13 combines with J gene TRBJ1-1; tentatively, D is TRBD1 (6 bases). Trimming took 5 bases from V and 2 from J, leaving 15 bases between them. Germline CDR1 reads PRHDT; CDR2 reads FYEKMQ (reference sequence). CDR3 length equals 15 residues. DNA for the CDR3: TGTGCCAGCAGCCTACGAGGGACAACTAACACTGAAGCTTTCTTT. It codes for CASSLRGTTNTEAFF.

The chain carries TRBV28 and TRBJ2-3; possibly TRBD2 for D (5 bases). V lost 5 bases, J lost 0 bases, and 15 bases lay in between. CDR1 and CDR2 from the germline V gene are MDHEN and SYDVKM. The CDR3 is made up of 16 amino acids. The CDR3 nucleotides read TGTGCCAGCAGTGGGAGAACGGGTCTGAGCACAGATACGCAGTATTTT. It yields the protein CASSGRTGLSTDTQYF.

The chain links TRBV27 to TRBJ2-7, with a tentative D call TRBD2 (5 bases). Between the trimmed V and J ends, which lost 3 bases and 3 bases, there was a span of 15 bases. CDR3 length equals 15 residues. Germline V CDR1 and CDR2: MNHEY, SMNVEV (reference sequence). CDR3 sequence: CASSFGRGTFYEQYF. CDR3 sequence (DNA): TGTGCCAGCAGTTTCGGACGGGGAACCTTCTACGAGCAGTACTTC.

In nucleotides, the CDR3 is TGTGCCAGCAGTGATACGGGCCAAGAGACCCAGTACTTC. Protein sequence: CASSDTGQETQYF. The V and J genes are TRBV2 and TRBJ2-5, with no clear D. Germline V gives CDR1 SNHLY, CDR2 FYNNEI. V lost 3 bases to trimming and J lost 1 base, with 6 bases between them. The CDR3 runs 13 residues.

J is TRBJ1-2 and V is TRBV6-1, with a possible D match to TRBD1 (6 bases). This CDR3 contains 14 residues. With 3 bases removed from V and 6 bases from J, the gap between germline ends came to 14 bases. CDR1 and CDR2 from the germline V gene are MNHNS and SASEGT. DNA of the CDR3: TGTGCCAGCAGTGAGGTACAGGGTATGGATGGCTACACCTTC. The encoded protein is CASSEVQGMDGYTF.

The CDR3 coding sequence is TGTGCCAGCAGCTTATTCCAGCTAGCGGGCTCACTGGGAGAGACCCAGTACTTC. Residues: CASSLFQLAGSLGETQYF. The chain links TRBV7-9 to TRBJ2-5, with TRBD2 matching 8 bases. The CDR3 has 18 amino acids. Trimming took 2 bases from V and 4 from J; bases not matched to a gene: 15. Germline CDR1 is SEHNR and CDR2 is FQNEAQ (reference sequence). Full variable domain (outside the CDR3, taken from reference TRBV7-9 and TRBJ2-5): DTGVSQNPRHKITKRGQNVTFRCDPISEHNRLYWYRQTLGQGPEFLTYFQNEAQLEKSRLLSDRFSAERPKGSFSTLEIQRTEQGDSAMYLCASSLFQLAGSLGETQYFGPGTRLLVL.

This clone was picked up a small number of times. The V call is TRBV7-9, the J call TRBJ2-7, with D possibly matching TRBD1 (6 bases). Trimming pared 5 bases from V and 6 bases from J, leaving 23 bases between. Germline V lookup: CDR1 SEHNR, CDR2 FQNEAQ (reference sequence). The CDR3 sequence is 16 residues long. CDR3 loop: CASSGNSTGQGREQYF. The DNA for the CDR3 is TGTGCCAGCAGCGGCAATTCTACAGGGCAAGGTCGCGAGCAGTACTTC.

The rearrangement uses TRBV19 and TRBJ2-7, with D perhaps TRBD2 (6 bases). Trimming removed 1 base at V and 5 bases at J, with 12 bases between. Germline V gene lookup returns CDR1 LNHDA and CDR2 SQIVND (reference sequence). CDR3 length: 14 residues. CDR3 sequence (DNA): TGTGCCAGTAGTATAGGGGCGGGGCCTGACGAGCAGTACTTC. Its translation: CASSIGAGPDEQYF.

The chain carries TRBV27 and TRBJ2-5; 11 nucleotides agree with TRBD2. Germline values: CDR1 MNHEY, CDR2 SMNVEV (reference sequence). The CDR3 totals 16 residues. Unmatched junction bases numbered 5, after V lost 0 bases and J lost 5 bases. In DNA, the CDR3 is TGTGCCAGCAGTTTATCGACTAGCGGGGATCGGGAGACCCAGTACTTC. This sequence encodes CASSLSTSGDRETQYF.

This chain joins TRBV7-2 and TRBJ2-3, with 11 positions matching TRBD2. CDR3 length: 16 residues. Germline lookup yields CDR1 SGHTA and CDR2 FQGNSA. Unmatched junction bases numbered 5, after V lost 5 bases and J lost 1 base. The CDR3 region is CASSPLAGGGTDTQYF. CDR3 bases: TGTGCCAGCAGCCCCCTAGCGGGAGGAGGCACAGATACGCAGTATTTT.

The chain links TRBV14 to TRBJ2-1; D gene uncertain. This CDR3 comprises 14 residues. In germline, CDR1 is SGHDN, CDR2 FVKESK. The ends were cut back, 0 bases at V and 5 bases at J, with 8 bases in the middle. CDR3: CASSQDFFDNEQFF. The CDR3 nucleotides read TGTGCCAGCAGCCAAGATTTCTTTGACAATGAGCAGTTCTTC.

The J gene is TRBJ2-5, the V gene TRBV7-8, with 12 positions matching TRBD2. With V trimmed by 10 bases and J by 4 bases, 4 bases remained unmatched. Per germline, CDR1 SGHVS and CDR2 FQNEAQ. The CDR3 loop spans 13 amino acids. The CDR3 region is CATSGRASETQYF. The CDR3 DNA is TGTGCCACTAGCGGGAGGGCGTCAGAGACCCAGTACTTC. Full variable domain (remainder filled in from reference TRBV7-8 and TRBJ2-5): GAGVSQSPRYKVAKRGQDVALRCDPISGHVSLFWYQQALGQGPEFLTYFQNEAQLDKSGLPSDRFFAERPEGSVSTLKIQRTQQEDSAVYLCATSGRASETQYFGPGTRLLVL.

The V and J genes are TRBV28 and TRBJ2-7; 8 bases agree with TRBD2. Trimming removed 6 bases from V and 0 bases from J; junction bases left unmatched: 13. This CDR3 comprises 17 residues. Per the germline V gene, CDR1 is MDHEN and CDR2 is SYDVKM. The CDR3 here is CASSLREGLHLSYEQYF. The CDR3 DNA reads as TGTGCCAGCAGCCTACGGGAGGGCCTCCACCTCTCCTACGAGCAGTACTTC.

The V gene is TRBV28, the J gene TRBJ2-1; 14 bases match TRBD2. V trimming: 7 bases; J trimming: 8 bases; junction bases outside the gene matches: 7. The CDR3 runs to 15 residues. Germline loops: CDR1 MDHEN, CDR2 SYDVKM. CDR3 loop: CASTGRLAGGHEQFF. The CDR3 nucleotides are TGTGCCAGCACCGGGAGACTAGCGGGAGGGCATGAGCAGTTCTTC.

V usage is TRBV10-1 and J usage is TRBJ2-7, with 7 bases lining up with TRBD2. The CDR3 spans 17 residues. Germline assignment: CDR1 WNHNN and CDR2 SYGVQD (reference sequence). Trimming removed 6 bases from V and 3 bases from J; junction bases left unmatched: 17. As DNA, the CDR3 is TGCGCCAGCAGGACGGTACTACGGAGCGGGAAAAGCTACGAGCAGTACTTC. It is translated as CASRTVLRSGKSYEQYF.

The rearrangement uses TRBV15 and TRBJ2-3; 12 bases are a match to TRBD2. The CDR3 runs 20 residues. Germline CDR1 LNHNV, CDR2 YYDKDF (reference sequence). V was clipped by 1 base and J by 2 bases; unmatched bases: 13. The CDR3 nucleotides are TGTGCCACCAGCAGAGCGCGCCTAGCGGGAGGGCCGACCAACACAGATACGCAGTATTTT. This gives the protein CATSRARLAGGPTNTDTQYF.

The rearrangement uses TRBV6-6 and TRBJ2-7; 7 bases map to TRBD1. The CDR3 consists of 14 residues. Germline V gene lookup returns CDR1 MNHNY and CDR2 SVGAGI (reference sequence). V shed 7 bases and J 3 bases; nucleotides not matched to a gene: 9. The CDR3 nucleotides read TGTGCCAGCAACAAACAAGGGGACAGCTACGAGCAGTACTTC. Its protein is CASNKQGDSYEQYF.

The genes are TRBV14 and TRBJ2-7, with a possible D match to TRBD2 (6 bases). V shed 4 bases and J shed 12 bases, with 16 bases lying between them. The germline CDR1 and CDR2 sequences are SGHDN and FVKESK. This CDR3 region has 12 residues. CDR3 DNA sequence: TGTGCCAGCAGCCCCTTTCGCGGGATCATGTACTTC. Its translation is CASSPFRGIMYF.

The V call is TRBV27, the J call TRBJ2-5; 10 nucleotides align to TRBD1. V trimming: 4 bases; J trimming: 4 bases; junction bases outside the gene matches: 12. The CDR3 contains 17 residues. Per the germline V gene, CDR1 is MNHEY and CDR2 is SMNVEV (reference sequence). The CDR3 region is CASSSSVGDRGGETQYF. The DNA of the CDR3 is TGTGCCAGCAGTTCTTCCGTCGGGGACAGGGGAGGAGAGACCCAGTACTTC.

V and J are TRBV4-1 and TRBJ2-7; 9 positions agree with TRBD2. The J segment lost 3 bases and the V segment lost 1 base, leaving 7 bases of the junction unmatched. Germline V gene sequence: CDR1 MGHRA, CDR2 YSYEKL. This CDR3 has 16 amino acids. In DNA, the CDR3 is TGCGCCAGCAGCCAAGGAGTAAGCGGGGGGAGCTACGAGCAGTACTTC. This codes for CASSQGVSGGSYEQYF.

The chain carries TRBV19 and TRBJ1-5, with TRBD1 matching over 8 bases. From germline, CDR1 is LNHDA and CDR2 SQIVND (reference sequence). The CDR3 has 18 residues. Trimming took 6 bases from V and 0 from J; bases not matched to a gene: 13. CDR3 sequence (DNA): TGTGCCAGTAGATCGGACAGGGCTGGGGGGTATAGCAATCAGCCCCAGCATTTT. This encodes CASRSDRAGGYSNQPQHF. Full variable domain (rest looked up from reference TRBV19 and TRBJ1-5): DGGITQSPKYLFRKEGQNVTLSCEQNLNHDAMYWYRQDPGQGLRLIYYSQIVNDFQKGDIAEGYSVSREKKESFPLTVTSAQKNPTAFYLCASRSDRAGGYSNQPQHFGDGTRLSIL.

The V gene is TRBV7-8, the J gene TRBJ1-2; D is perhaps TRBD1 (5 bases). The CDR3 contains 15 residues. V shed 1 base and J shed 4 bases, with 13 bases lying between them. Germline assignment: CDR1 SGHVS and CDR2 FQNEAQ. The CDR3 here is CASSLDEAGLYGYTF. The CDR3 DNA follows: TGTGCCAGCAGCTTAGATGAGGCGGGGCTCTATGGCTACACCTTC.

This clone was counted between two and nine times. The CDR3 is CASSFLYGTSDSGANVLTF. The CDR3 coding sequence is TGTGCCAGCAGCTTTTTGTATGGGACTAGCGACTCTGGGGCCAACGTCCTGACTTTC. This chain links TRBV7-9 with TRBJ2-6, with TRBD2 matching 10 bases. Trimming at V came to 3 bases and at J to 0 bases, leaving 8 bases not matched to a gene. This CDR3 region has 19 residues. Germline CDR1 reads SEHNR; CDR2 reads FQNEAQ (reference sequence).

The CDR3 is CASSKGLAGEEQYF. DNA for the CDR3: TGTGCCAGCAGCAAAGGACTAGCGGGAGAGGAGCAGTACTTC. The gene calls are TRBV21-1 and TRBJ2-7; the table's D call, TRBD2, was not checked against the DNA. TRBV21-1 is flagged as a pseudogene. This CDR3 is built from 14 residues.

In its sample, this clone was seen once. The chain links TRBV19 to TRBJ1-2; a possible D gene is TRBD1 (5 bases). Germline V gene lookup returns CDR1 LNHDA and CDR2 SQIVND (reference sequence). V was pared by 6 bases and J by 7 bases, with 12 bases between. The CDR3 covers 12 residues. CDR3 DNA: TGTGCCAGTAGACGGGGGTTTGGTGGCTACACCTTC. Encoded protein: CASRRGFGGYTF.

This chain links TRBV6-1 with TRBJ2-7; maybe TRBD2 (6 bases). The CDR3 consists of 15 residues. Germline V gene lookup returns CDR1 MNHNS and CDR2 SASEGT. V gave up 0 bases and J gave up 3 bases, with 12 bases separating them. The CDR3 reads CASSEAGGTDYEQYF. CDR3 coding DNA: TGTGCCAGCAGTGAAGCTGGAGGGACTGACTACGAGCAGTACTTC.